The rows below give T cell receptor beta chains drawn from one sample of a study of blood T cell repertoires in COVID-19. This table comes from immunoSEQ multiplex PCR, and its TCRdb copy is limited to in-frame clones, with some not included. In the table there are a few hundred thousand clones, just under 90% of which are singletons. The specimen was peripheral blood. The receptors derive from a man in his 60s who had recovered from COVID-19. The CDR3 runs from the conserved cysteine through the conserved F or W. A D gene is named only where the DNA matches it firmly. Part of the rows lack a size; the others show once, few, many or a class for expanded clones.

j_call v_call clone_size d_call cdr3_nt cdr3_aa
TRBJ1-1 TRBV6-5 once - TGTGCCAGCAGTTACTCTCTAGAAGGCAGCACTGAAGCTTTCTTT CASSYSLEGSTEAFF
TRBJ2-7 TRBV18 - - TGTGCCAGCTCCCCCTCGAGGGGGAGCGAGCAGTACTTC CASSPSRGSEQYF
TRBJ1-6 TRBV30 once TRBD1 TGTGCCTGGACAGGGGGCTGGGGTAATTCACCCCTCCACTTT CAWTGGWGNSPLHF
TRBJ2-7 TRBV30 - - TGTGCCTGGAAGAGGGACACCCTGGGCGAGCAGTACTTC CAWKRDTLGEQYF
TRBJ2-1 TRBV19 - TRBD2 TGTGCCAGTAGTATAGGATCGGGGGGCTCCTACAATGAGCAGTTCTTC CASSIGSGGSYNEQFF
TRBJ2-7 TRBV6-5 - TRBD2 TGTGCCAGCAGACGACTAGCGGCATATCCCTACGAGCAGTACTTC CASRRLAAYPYEQYF
TRBJ2-1 TRBV11-2 - TRBD2 TGTGCCAGCAGCTATTCGGGACTAGCGGGAGATGAGCAGTTCTTC CASSYSGLAGDEQFF
TRBJ2-5 TRBV11-2 - - TGTGCCAGCAGCTTAAATTTAGGAGAACAAGAGACCCAGTACTTC CASSLNLGEQETQYF
TRBJ2-7 TRBV4-1 few TRBD1 TGCGCCAGCAGCCAAGGGATCTCTGGGACAGTCAACTACGAGCAGTACTTC CASSQGISGTVNYEQYF
TRBJ2-1 TRBV5-4 once TRBD2 TGTGCCAGCAGCTCACTAGCGGGGGGGAGGTTTGAGCAGTTCTTC CASSSLAGGRFEQFF
TRBJ2-3 TRBV6-5 - TRBD1 TGTGCCAGCAGGCAGACAGGGGCTAGCACAGATACGCAGTATTTT CASRQTGASTDTQYF
TRBJ1-4 TRBV28 few - TGTGCCAGCAGTCTCCCCAGGGATCGCGAAAAACTGTTTTTT CASSLPRDREKLFF
TRBJ1-2 TRBV3-1/TRBV3-2 - TRBD1 TGTGCCAGCGGGGGGACAGGGGATAACTATGGCTACACCTTC CASGGTGDNYGYTF
TRBJ1-2 TRBV15 - TRBD1 TGTGCCACCAGCAGAGGTCCCGCGGGACAGGGGGACGGCTACACCTTC CATSRGPAGQGDGYTF
TRBJ1-2 TRBV6-5 - - TGTGCCAGCAGTAGCTCCGGGAAAAGAAATGCCTACACCTTC CASSSSGKRNAYTF
TRBJ2-1 TRBV19 - TRBD2 TGTGCCAGTAGTCTCGGGACTAGCGGGAGGAATGAGCAGTTCTTC CASSLGTSGRNEQFF
TRBJ2-3 TRBV6-5 once - TGTGCCAGCAGTTATCTGGATACGCAGTATTTT CASSYLDTQYF
TRBJ2-1 TRBV7-3 - TRBD2 TGTGCCAGCAGCGCGACTAGCGGGGAGGGGAATGAGCAGTTCTTC CASSATSGEGNEQFF
TRBJ2-3 TRBV24-1 - TRBD2 TGTGCCACCAGTGCCCCGGGGGGGACAGATACGCAGTATTTT CATSAPGGTDTQYF
TRBJ2-1 TRBV30 - - TGTGCCTGGGCAGGGGCTTGGGAGCAGTTCTTC CAWAGAWEQFF
TRBJ2-2 TRBV7-2 - TRBD1 TGTGCCAGCAGCTTATCCCGGGACAGGAGGGACGGGGAGCTGTTTTTT CASSLSRDRRDGELFF
TRBJ1-2 TRBV7-9 - TRBD1 TGTGCCAGCAGCTCCCCCCGGACAGGTCTGGGCTACACCTTC CASSSPRTGLGYTF
TRBJ1-1 TRBV18 - TRBD1 TGTGCCAGCTCGGGGACAGGGAGGACTGAAGCTTTCTTT CASSGTGRTEAFF
TRBJ2-7 TRBV7-7 few - TGTGCCAGCAGCCAAGGTAGCGGCTACGAGCAGTACTTC CASSQGSGYEQYF
TRBJ2-1 TRBV2 - - TGTGCCAGCAGTGGGGGACTGGATTACAATGAGCAGTTCTTC CASSGGLDYNEQFF
TRBJ2-5 TRBV9 - TRBD2 TGTGCCAGCAGCGTAAGAGGCGGGGGGGAGGAGACCCAGTACTTC CASSVRGGGEETQYF
TRBJ1-6 TRBV6-4 - TRBD1 TGTGCCAGCAGACAGGGGGACTCACCCCTCCACTTT CASRQGDSPLHF
TRBJ2-1 TRBV24-1 - TRBD1 TGTGCCACCGCCCGGACAGGGACCCCTGAGCAGTTCTTC CATARTGTPEQFF
TRBJ1-1 TRBV18 - - TGTGCCAGCTCACCTTCAGGCCACACTGAAGCTTTCTTT CASSPSGHTEAFF
TRBJ2-3 TRBV6-4 - TRBD1 TGTGCCAGCAGTGACTTGGTGACAGGGAGCACAGATACGCAGTATTTT CASSDLVTGSTDTQYF
TRBJ1-1 TRBV18 - - TGTGCCAGCTCACCCCCCGTTGAGCGAGCTTTCTTT CASSPPVERAFF
TRBJ2-7 TRBV5-5 - - TGTGCCAGCACCCTGGGGGGTAGCGGTTATAGGTACGAGCAGTACTTC CASTLGGSGYRYEQYF
TRBJ1-1 TRBV7-9 - TRBD1 TGTGCCAGCAGCTTAGCCCGGACAGGGACGAACACTGAAGCTTTCTTT CASSLARTGTNTEAFF
TRBJ1-1 TRBV5-4 - - TGTGCCAGCAGAACACAGGAGACTGAAGCTTTCTTT CASRTQETEAFF
TRBJ1-1 TRBV7-9 few - TGTGCCAGCAGTGAGGAATGGTGGAAGATGAACACTGAAGCTTTCTTT CASSEEWWKMNTEAFF
TRBJ1-1 TRBV27 - - TGTGCCAGCAGTAAACAGGAACACACTGAAGCTTTCTTT CASSKQEHTEAFF
TRBJ2-5 TRBV6-5 - TRBD1 TGTGCCAGCAGTTACGCGGACAGGGGTGAGACCCAGTACTTC CASSYADRGETQYF
TRBJ1-5 TRBV19 - TRBD1 TGTGCCAGTAGTCCGGGACAGGGGATCAGTCAGCCCCAGCATTTT CASSPGQGISQPQHF
TRBJ2-3 TRBV18 - TRBD2 TGTGCCAGCTCACCACCTCGGACTAGCGGGGGGCGGGTCCACACAGATACGCAGTATTTT CASSPPRTSGGRVHTDTQYF
TRBJ1-2 TRBV3-1/TRBV3-2 - TRBD1 TGTGCCAGCAGCCTGGACAGGGGGTCCTTTAGCACCTTC CASSLDRGSFSTF
TRBJ1-2 TRBV7-9 - - TGTGCCAGCAGCAGTTCAGGGGCAGCTAACTATGGCTACACCTTC CASSSSGAANYGYTF
TRBJ1-1 TRBV6-5 - TRBD1 TGTGCCAGCAGTTACTCGAGGCAGGGGGTGGAAGCTTTCTTT CASSYSRQGVEAFF
TRBJ2-3 TRBV5-4 - TRBD1 TGTGCCAGCAGGTCCCGACAGGGGACTGATAGCACAGATACGCAGTATTTT CASRSRQGTDSTDTQYF
TRBJ1-3 TRBV27 few - TGTGTCACCAAGGGGCGCCACTCTGGAAACACCATATATTTT CVTKGRHSGNTIYF
TRBJ2-1 TRBV11-1 - TRBD1 TGTGCCAGCAGGGGACAGGCAGATTACAATGAGCAGTTCTTC CASRGQADYNEQFF
TRBJ1-1 TRBV10-1 - TRBD1 TGCGCCAGCAGTGAGACGGTGGGACAGTCGAACACTGAAGCTTTCTTT CASSETVGQSNTEAFF
TRBJ1-6 TRBV2 - - TGTGCCAGCACCGAAGCCGGGGGGAAAGGGTCACCCCTCCACTTT CASTEAGGKGSPLHF
TRBJ2-6 TRBV14 - TRBD1 TGTGCCAGCAGCCAAGATAACAGGGGCTCTGGGGCCAACGTCCTGACTTTC CASSQDNRGSGANVLTF
TRBJ1-2 TRBV2 - TRBD1 TGTGCCAGCAGTGGGGGGACAGGCTTCGAGAACTATGGCTACACCTTC CASSGGTGFENYGYTF
TRBJ2-7 TRBV6-5 - - TGTGCCAGCAAACCTAACTCCTACGAGCAGTACTTC CASKPNSYEQYF
TRBJ2-1 TRBV9 once - TGTGCCAGCAGCGTAAGGTCCGGAGGGGGCTCGGCAAATGAGCAGTTCTTC CASSVRSGGGSANEQFF
TRBJ2-5 TRBV6-2/TRBV6-3 - - TGTGCCAGCAGCCCCTTAGCGGTAGGAATTGAGACCCAGTACTTC CASSPLAVGIETQYF